The 25 T cell receptor beta chains below come from one sample, sequenced in a study of shared T cell receptors in the human thymus. Libraries were prepared by immunoSEQ multiplex PCR; TCRdb keeps only in-frame clonotypes and omits some of them. Of about 380,000 clones listed, more than 85% were seen once; the top ten hold around 0.019%. Specimen: thymocytes. These receptors all come from a human donor.

This clone appeared a single time. The chain links TRBV27 to TRBJ2-1; D could derive from TRBD1 or TRBD2 (6 bases each). V gave up 2 bases and J gave up 3 bases, with 20 bases separating them. The CDR3 has 18 residues. CDR1 MNHEY and CDR2 SMNVEV come from the germline V gene (reference sequence). The CDR3 sequence is CASSLKEPEEGVYNEQFF. The CDR3 DNA reads TGTGCCAGCAGTTTAAAGGAACCGGAGGAGGGGGTCTACAATGAGCAGTTCTTC.

This clone appeared a single time. The chain employs TRBV14 and TRBJ2-5; 11 bases are shared with TRBD2. Losses at the gene ends were 4 bases for V and 4 bases for J; bases not matched to a gene: 8. The CDR3 has 16 amino acids. The V gene's germline CDR1 is SGHDN and CDR2 FVKESK. As DNA, the CDR3 is TGTGCCAGCAGCCCGCCGGCTAGCGGGAGGACAGAGACCCAGTACTTC. Protein product: CASSPPASGRTETQYF.

This clone occurred once. The V gene is TRBV9, the J gene TRBJ2-1; a possible D gene is TRBD2 (6 bases). V was trimmed by 0 bases and J by 3 bases, leaving 10 bases between them. Looked up from germline, CDR1 is SGDLS and CDR2 is YYNGEE. The CDR3 is made up of 15 amino acids. The CDR3 protein is CASSVVSDYYNEQFF. CDR3 in DNA: TGTGCCAGCAGCGTAGTCTCGGACTACTACAATGAGCAGTTCTTC.

For the CDR3, the DNA is TGTGCCAGCAGCTCTAAAAGCGGGAGCGAGGGCACAGATACGCAGTATTTT. Translating it yields CASSSKSGSEGTDTQYF. The chain uses TRBV7-9 and TRBJ2-3, with 8 bases aligning to TRBD2. CDR3 length: 17 residues. Germline loops: CDR1 SEHNR, CDR2 FQNEAQ (reference sequence). Unmatched junction bases numbered 10, after V lost 4 bases and J lost 1 base.

The V and J genes are TRBV5-1 and TRBJ2-7; D gene uncertain. Germline CDR1 and CDR2: SGHRS and YFSETQ. V lost 4 bases, J lost 5 bases, and 16 bases lay in between. There are 14 residues in the CDR3. CDR3 loop: CASSPSGLTHEQYF. The DNA for the CDR3 is TGCGCCAGCAGCCCGTCTGGGTTGACCCACGAGCAGTACTTC.

The chain employs TRBV5-1 and TRBJ2-7, with D maybe TRBD2 (5 bases). V lost 3 bases and J lost 0, with 19 bases in between. Germline V gene sequence: CDR1 SGHRS, CDR2 YFSETQ. The CDR3 sequence is 17 residues long. CDR3 bases: TGCGCCAGCAGCTGGGGAGCTTTGGCGGCTCTCTCCTACGAGCAGTACTTC. The encoded protein is CASSWGALAALSYEQYF. The full variable domain, completed using reference TRBV5-1 and TRBJ2-7, is KAGVTQTPRYLIKTRGQQVTLSCSPISGHRSVSWYQQTPGQGLQFLFEYFSETQRNKGNFPGRFSGRQFSNSRSEMNVSTLELGDSALYLCASSWGALAALSYEQYFGPGTRLTVT.

This clone was picked up one time. The CDR3 region has the DNA TGCGCCAGCAGCCAAGATAATCGGTTCAGGGGCCCGATTAAGAACACTGAAGCTTTCTTT. Translated: CASSQDNRFRGPIKNTEAFF. V gene TRBV4-1 combines with J gene TRBJ1-1, with a weak D call TRBD1 (6 bases). Germline V gives CDR1 MGHRA, CDR2 YSYEKL. The CDR3 totals 20 residues. The V end was cut by 0 bases, the J end by 1 base, with 24 bases between.

This clone was observed a few times. The chain links TRBV27 to TRBJ1-2; 7 bases match TRBD1. Germline trimming cut 8 bases from V and 7 bases from J; bases unmatched to any gene: 13. CDR1 is MNHEY, CDR2 SMNVEV, per germline (reference sequence). This CDR3 region has 14 residues. Written as DNA, the CDR3 is TGTGCCAGCCGCCAGGGGGGGGGTCCCTTTGGCTACACCTTC. Its protein is CASRQGGGPFGYTF.

V usage is TRBV28 and J usage is TRBJ2-7; D remains ambiguous. The V end was cut by 7 bases, the J end by 4 bases, with 14 bases between. The germline gives CDR1 MDHEN, CDR2 SYDVKM. The length of the CDR3 is 13 residues. The CDR3 nucleotides are TGTGCCAGCACCACGATATCCGTTTACGAGCAGTACTTC. Amino acid sequence: CASTTISVYEQYF.

V and J are TRBV27 and TRBJ2-5, with 10 bases identical to TRBD2. CDR3 size: 17 residues. CDR1 MNHEY and CDR2 SMNVEV come from the germline V gene (reference sequence). The trim removed 5 bases at V and 0 bases at J, leaving 9 bases unmatched. The CDR3 nucleotides are TGTGCCAGCAGTCCGCCAAAACTAGCGGGGTACCAAGAGACCCAGTACTTC. Its translation: CASSPPKLAGYQETQYF.

V and J are TRBV15 and TRBJ2-1; 13 nucleotides line up with TRBD2. The junction had 16 bases not matched to a gene; V was cut back by 0 bases and J by 5 bases. CDR1 is LNHNV, CDR2 YYDKDF, per germline (reference sequence). CDR3 length: 21 residues. This CDR3 reads CATSRERDLGPGTSGNNEQFF. DNA for the CDR3: TGTGCCACCAGCAGAGAAAGGGATTTGGGACCCGGGACTAGCGGGAACAATGAGCAGTTCTTC. Combining the CDR3 with reference TRBV15 and TRBJ2-1 gives the whole variable domain DAMVIQNPRYQVTQFGKPVTLSCSQTLNHNVMYWYQQKSSQAPKLLFHYYDKDFNNEADTPDNFQSRRPNTSFCFLDIRSPGLGDTAMYLCATSRERDLGPGTSGNNEQFFGPGTRLTVL.

A single count supports this clone. The chain uses TRBV27 and TRBJ1-4; a weak D match, TRBD1 (5 bases). Germline assignment: CDR1 MNHEY and CDR2 SMNVEV (reference sequence). The CDR3 covers 17 residues. V was clipped by 2 bases and J by 0 bases, with 13 bases between them. In DNA, the CDR3 is TGTGCCAGCAGTTTAACTCGGGGGACTACAACTAATGAAAAACTGTTTTTT. It translates to CASSLTRGTTTNEKLFF.

V usage is TRBV27 and J usage is TRBJ2-7, with D maybe TRBD2 (5 bases). Germline-derived CDR1 and CDR2 are MNHEY and SMNVEV (reference sequence). The V end was cut by 2 bases, the J end by 0 bases, with 14 bases between. The CDR3 is 16 residues long. CDR3 region: CASSLKDERSSYEQYF. DNA for the CDR3: TGTGCCAGCAGTTTAAAAGATGAGCGGAGCTCCTACGAGCAGTACTTC.

V gene TRBV28 combines with J gene TRBJ2-3; 10 nucleotides align to TRBD2. V trimming: 6 bases; J trimming: 0 bases; junction bases outside the gene matches: 0. The CDR3 length is 14 residues. Germline CDR1 and CDR2: MDHEN and SYDVKM. Here the CDR3 reads CASRLAGSTDTQYF. For the CDR3, the DNA is TGTGCCAGCAGACTAGCGGGGAGCACAGATACGCAGTATTTT.

V gene TRBV27 combines with J gene TRBJ2-6; D not resolved. Germline V lookup: CDR1 MNHEY, CDR2 SMNVEV (reference sequence). Deletions cut 5 bases from V and 2 bases from J, with 4 bases between. This CDR3 comprises 13 residues. The CDR3 reads CASSRAGANVLTF. CDR3 DNA: TGTGCCAGCAGTAGAGCTGGGGCCAACGTCCTGACTTTC.

This sequence joins TRBV27 and TRBJ2-1, with D unclear. V lost 5 bases to trimming and J lost 0 bases, with 5 bases between them. The CDR3 is made up of 13 amino acids. Per germline, CDR1 MNHEY and CDR2 SMNVEV (reference sequence). CDR3 in amino acids: CASSPCSYNEQFF. The CDR3 DNA sequence: TGTGCCAGCAGTCCCTGCTCCTACAATGAGCAGTTCTTC.

The rearrangement joins TRBV5-1 to TRBJ1-1; TRBD1 is a possible D gene (6 bases). Deletions cut 1 base from V and 0 bases from J, with 13 bases between. Germline V gene lookup returns CDR1 SGHRS and CDR2 YFSETQ. The CDR3 loop spans 16 amino acids. CDR3 in amino acids: CASSLPSRGVNTEAFF. The CDR3 DNA reads as TGCGCCAGCAGCTTGCCCTCGAGGGGGGTGAACACTGAAGCTTTCTTT. Variable domain in full (rest from reference TRBV5-1 and TRBJ1-1): KAGVTQTPRYLIKTRGQQVTLSCSPISGHRSVSWYQQTPGQGLQFLFEYFSETQRNKGNFPGRFSGRQFSNSRSEMNVSTLELGDSALYLCASSLPSRGVNTEAFFGQGTRLTVV.

V usage is TRBV7-6 and J usage is TRBJ2-3; TRBD2 aligns across 7 bases. The CDR3 sequence is 16 residues long. V shed 4 bases, J shed 8 bases, and the junction held 15 bases outside the gene matches. Germline CDR1 SGHVS, CDR2 FNYEAQ. The CDR3 DNA reads TGTGCCAGCAGCTCGGACGGGCCAAGGTCGGGAGGTACGCAGTATTTT. Residues: CASSSDGPRSGGTQYF.

The gene calls are TRBV7-2 and TRBJ1-5; 10 bases line up with TRBD1. V dropped 5 bases and J dropped 2; count of bases not matched to a gene: 6. The CDR3 totals 16 residues. Germline lookup yields CDR1 SGHTA and CDR2 FQGNSA. The CDR3 sequence: CASSPPGTGGNQPQHF. The DNA of the CDR3 is TGTGCCAGCAGCCCCCCCGGGACAGGGGGCAATCAGCCCCAGCATTTT.

The chain carries TRBV10-3 and TRBJ2-7, with 11 bases lining up with TRBD2. V trimming: 6 bases; J trimming: 2 bases; junction bases outside the gene matches: 6. The CDR3 is 15 residues long. Per germline, CDR1 ENHRY and CDR2 SYGVKD. CDR3 protein: CAIRELAGDAYEQYF. CDR3 sequence (DNA): TGTGCCATCAGGGAACTAGCGGGAGACGCCTACGAGCAGTACTTC.

The V gene is TRBV30, the J gene TRBJ1-5; the match to TRBD1 covers 7 bases. The V gene's germline CDR1 is GTSNPN and CDR2 SVGIG (reference sequence). The CDR3 runs 15 residues. Trimming removed 0 bases from V and 4 bases from J; junction bases left unmatched: 6. CDR3 protein: CAWSVEGALNQPQHF. The CDR3 DNA sequence: TGTGCCTGGAGTGTAGAGGGGGCGCTTAATCAGCCCCAGCATTTT.

This CDR3 is CASSFHSPNTDTQYF. CDR3 coding DNA: TGTGCCAGCAGCTTCCACTCTCCCAACACAGATACGCAGTATTTT. The chain couples TRBV28 to TRBJ2-3; D is unclear. CDR3 length equals 15 residues. Per the germline V gene, CDR1 is MDHEN and CDR2 is SYDVKM. V gave up 6 bases and J gave up 2 bases, with 15 bases separating them.

The chain links TRBV25-1 to TRBJ2-1; possible D gene TRBD2, 5 bases. The V end lost 4 bases, the J end lost 5 bases, and 18 bases lay between the germline ends. The CDR3 has 16 residues. Germline CDR1 reads MGHDK; CDR2 reads SYGVNS. The CDR3, as DNA: TGTGCCAGCAGTGTGCAATTGGTTCGACTAAACAATGAGCAGTTCTTC. Translated, it gives CASSVQLVRLNNEQFF.

The chain links TRBV7-2 to TRBJ2-1; 9 bases are shared with TRBD1. Germline loops: CDR1 SGHTA, CDR2 FQGNSA. V lost 4 bases to trimming and J lost 9 bases; unmatched junction nucleotides: 10. The CDR3 consists of 15 residues. The CDR3, as DNA: TGTGCCAGCAGCTCCTTCACAGGGGGCGGGTTTGAGCAGTTCTTC. It codes for CASSSFTGGGFEQFF.

V gene TRBV19 combines with J gene TRBJ1-2, with unresolved D. CDR1 and CDR2 (germline): LNHDA, SQIVND (reference sequence). With 3 bases removed from V and 6 bases from J, the gap between germline ends came to 11 bases. The CDR3 sequence is 13 residues long. The CDR3 reads CASSMFRRHGYTF. CDR3 nucleotide sequence: TGTGCCAGTAGTATGTTTCGGAGGCATGGCTACACCTTC.